This entry features one T cell receptor beta chain sequence. The sample comes from a study of OX40 agonist ivuxolimab in advanced cancers. Study details: One hepatocellular carcinoma and a couple of cutaneous melanoma patients partially responded.

Libraries were prepared by immunoSEQ multiplex PCR; TCRdb keeps only in-frame clonotypes and omits some of them. Of about 72,000 clones in the sample, 88% are singletons; the top ten hold roughly 1%. Germline-derived CDR1 and CDR2 are SGHTA and FQGNSA. J was trimmed by 6 bases and V by 4 bases; bases with no gene match: 9. The CDR3 is made up of 15 amino acids. Sequenced material: CD4+ or CD8+ T cells sorted from blood, taken in a trial of the OX40 agonist ivuxolimab. This receptor was identified in an adult with an advanced solid tumor such as melanoma, head and neck, liver or kidney cancer. The rearrangement joins TRBV7-2 to TRBJ2-1, with 7 bases fitting TRBD1. This CDR3 is CASSSRQGRPNEQFF. The CDR3 bases are TGTGCCAGCAGCTCCCGACAGGGTAGACCCAATGAGCAGTTCTTC.